The rows below give T cell receptor beta chains drawn from one sample of a study. TCRdb itself ran the RT-PCR reads through MiXCR, one entry per CDR3 protein. The repertoire holds more than 600,000 distinct CDR3 sequences, over 12% seen once, with 3.6% in the top ten. Sequencing was performed on memory CD4+ T cells from blood. The receptors shown here come from a female donor in good health, serving as a healthy control. Both conserved end residues are part of each CDR3. Each record gives: CDR3 DNA, CDR3 protein, D gene, clone size, J gene, V gene, CDR3 length. The D gene is left open where the match is weak. The size entry is marked missing in some rows and otherwise reads once, few, many or a size class.

TGCGCCAGCAGCTTCGTTCTTAGCAAGGATACGCAGTATTTT CASSFVLSKDTQYF . few TRBJ2-3 TRBV5-1 14
TGTGCCAGCAGCTACGGACCACACTACAATGAGCAGTTCTTC CASSYGPHYNEQFF . many TRBJ2-1 TRBV7-3 14
TGCAGTGCTAGAGATCAAGTCGATCAGCCCCAGCATTTT CSARDQVDQPQHF . . TRBJ1-5 TRBV20-1 13
TGTGCCAGCAGTTACTCGCGGGGGTTAGGCGAAAAACTGTTTTTT CASSYSRGLGEKLFF . . TRBJ1-4 TRBV6-5 15
TGTGCCAGCAGAGGGGGGGCATCGAGCACCGGGGAGCTGTTTTTT CASRGGASSTGELFF . few TRBJ2-2 TRBV2 15
TGCAGTGCTAGAGATCGTCTACTAGCGGGAGTGGGTGAGCAGTACTTC CSARDRLLAGVGEQYF TRBD2 . TRBJ2-7 TRBV20-1 16
TGCGCCAGCAGTCAATTGTTTCTCGGTGGCAATCAGCCCCAGCATTTT CASSQLFLGGNQPQHF . few TRBJ1-5 TRBV23-1 16
TGTGCCAGCAGCTTTACACAGGGGGCAAACACCATATATTTT CASSFTQGANTIYF TRBD1 few TRBJ1-3 TRBV7-2 14
TGTGCCAGCAGCTTAATTGCGGGTGGGGCGGACGAGCAGTACTTC CASSLIAGGADEQYF . many TRBJ2-7 TRBV7-2 15
TGTGCCAGCAGCTTAAGAGTAGCGGGAGGCGATGAGCAGTTCTTC CASSLRVAGGDEQFF TRBD2 few TRBJ2-1 TRBV11-1 15
TGCGCCAGCAGCTACCAGACAGGGCGGACTGAAGCTTTCTTT CASSYQTGRTEAFF TRBD1 many TRBJ1-1 TRBV5-1 14
TGTGCCAGCTCACCAAATAGGGGCCAAGAGACCCAGTACTTC CASSPNRGQETQYF . many TRBJ2-5 TRBV18 14
TGTGCCAGCAGCCCCCAGGGGACAGGGAACAACTATGGCTACACCTTC CASSPQGTGNNYGYTF TRBD1 . TRBJ1-2 TRBV7-9 16
TGTGCCAGCAGCCGGAATGAGGGGGGACCCCCCTACGAGCAGTACTTC CASSRNEGGPPYEQYF . . TRBJ2-7 TRBV6-2/TRBV6-3 16
TGTGCCAGCAGCCCTACCTTGACAGGGGGCGATTCACCCCTCCACTTT CASSPTLTGGDSPLHF TRBD1 . TRBJ1-6 TRBV7-2 16
TGTGCCAGCAGTTCAACAGGGACTCAAGAGACCCAGTACTTC CASSSTGTQETQYF . few TRBJ2-5 TRBV6-2/TRBV6-3 14
TGTGCCAGCAGCTTGCTTATGGGGAATACCTATGGCTACACCTTC CASSLLMGNTYGYTF . few TRBJ1-2 TRBV5-5 15
TGTGCCACGAGGGTCACAGGTCCGGGGACCGGGGAGCTGTTTTTT CATRVTGPGTGELFF . many TRBJ2-2 TRBV10-3 15
TGTGCCATCAGTCCGGGACAGGGACGGGGCTACACCTTC CAISPGQGRGYTF TRBD1 . TRBJ1-2 TRBV10-3 13
TGTGCCAGCTCACCACCAGGCGGGCCTGAAGCTTTCTTT CASSPPGGPEAFF . few TRBJ1-1 TRBV18 13
TGTGCCAGCAGCTTCCCGGACAGATACACCGGGGAGCTGTTTTTT CASSFPDRYTGELFF . many TRBJ2-2 TRBV7-8 15
TGTGCCACCAGCAGAGATCCGGGGGCTGATGAGCAGTTCTTC CATSRDPGADEQFF . few TRBJ2-1 TRBV15 14
TGTGCCAGCAGTGCAGCGGGAGGCCCAGATACGCAGTATTTT CASSAAGGPDTQYF TRBD2 few TRBJ2-3 TRBV25-1 14
TGTGCCAGCAGCGACCCGGGACTAGCGATTTTTGAGCAGTTCTTC CASSDPGLAIFEQFF TRBD2 . TRBJ2-1 TRBV28 15
TGTGCCAGCAGCCAGACAGGGGTGAACACCGGGGAGCTGTTTTTT CASSQTGVNTGELFF TRBD1 many TRBJ2-2 TRBV7-7 15
TGTGCCAGCAGTGCGGGACCGAACAGGGGAGTTACCCCCCTCCACTTT CASSAGPNRGVTPLHF TRBD1 . TRBJ1-6 TRBV6-5 16
TGCGCCAGCAGCCCGTGGACAGACGCTTCCTCCTACGAGCAGTACTTC CASSPWTDASSYEQYF . few TRBJ2-7 TRBV5-1 16
TGCGCCAGCAGCTTGGTGGCGAGCCAAGAGACCCAGTACTTC CASSLVASQETQYF . many TRBJ2-5 TRBV5-1 14
TGTGCCAGCGAGTGGGCGAGAGCAATCTCTGGGGCCAACGTCCTGACTTTC CASEWARAISGANVLTF . few TRBJ2-6 TRBV27 17
TGTGCCAGCAGCTTAGGTGGGACTAGCACTTACGAGCAGTACTTC CASSLGGTSTYEQYF TRBD2 many TRBJ2-7 TRBV7-2 15
TGTGCCAGCAGTTTAATGTACAGGCAAAACCATAATAATGGCTACACCTTC CASSLMYRQNHNNGYTF . few TRBJ1-2 TRBV28 17
TGTGCCAGCAGCCGTGGACTAGCGGGAGGAATGACCTACAATGAGCAGTTCTTC CASSRGLAGGMTYNEQFF TRBD2 . TRBJ2-1 TRBV4-2 18
TGCGCCAGCAGCGCCGGGGGAATGAGCGGTCGAGATACGCAGTATTTT CASSAGGMSGRDTQYF . few TRBJ2-3 TRBV5-1 16
TGCGCCAGCAGCACTCCGTTTGCATCGGACAAAGGAACCGGGGAGCTGTTTTTT CASSTPFASDKGTGELFF . . TRBJ2-2 TRBV10-1 18
TGTGCCAGCAGTCCGTGGACTGGGAAGAGCACAGATACGCAGTATTTT CASSPWTGKSTDTQYF . . TRBJ2-3 TRBV6-2/TRBV6-3 16
TGCGCCAGCAGCCAGGGAGGGGGCTATGGCTACACCTTC CASSQGGGYGYTF . many TRBJ1-2 TRBV4-1 13
TGTGCCAGCAGCTTCGGAGCCTACAATGAGCAGTTCTTC CASSFGAYNEQFF . many TRBJ2-1 TRBV7-2 13
TGCGCCAGCAGCCCGGGACAGGAAGACTATGGCTACACCTTC CASSPGQEDYGYTF TRBD1 . TRBJ1-2 TRBV5-1 14
TGTGCCAGCAATCAAGCTCGGGGGACAGGACATATAAACACTGAAGCTTTCTTT CASNQARGTGHINTEAFF TRBD1 . TRBJ1-1 TRBV7-8 18
TGTGCCAGCAGTTACACAATAGGGGGCGCCTATAATTCACCCCTCCACTTT CASSYTIGGAYNSPLHF TRBD1 . TRBJ1-6 TRBV6-6 17
TGTGCCAGCAGTTTGCGGGAAATCACAGATACGCAGTATTTT CASSLREITDTQYF . . TRBJ2-3 TRBV12-3/TRBV12-4 14
TGCGCCAGCAGTTCGGCAGCTAGCGCCACAGATACGCAGTATTTT CASSSAASATDTQYF . many TRBJ2-3 TRBV5-1 15
TGTGCCAGCAGTTTATATATTGGGGGCCGGACCGGGGAGCTGTTTTTT CASSLYIGGRTGELFF . few TRBJ2-2 TRBV12-3/TRBV12-4 16
TGTGCCAGCTGGGAGCAGAGCTCCTACAATGAGCAGTTCTTC CASWEQSSYNEQFF . . TRBJ2-1 TRBV27 14
TGTGCCAGCAGCTTACGTGCCGACCTCTCTGGAAACACCATATATTTT CASSLRADLSGNTIYF . many TRBJ1-3 TRBV7-9 16
TGTGCCAGCAGTCCGGACAGGGTTGGAAGCTACACCTTC CASSPDRVGSYTF TRBD1 many TRBJ1-2 TRBV27 13
TGTGCCAGCAGGATGAGGGGGCAGAAACTGTTTTTT CASRMRGQKLFF TRBD1 few TRBJ1-4 TRBV12-3/TRBV12-4 12
TGTGCCAGCAGCTTCGGACGGGCGGGCACCGGGGAGCTGTTTTTT CASSFGRAGTGELFF . many TRBJ2-2 TRBV3-1 15
TGTGCCATCAGTGCAGGAACCCAAGAGACCCAGTACTTC CAISAGTQETQYF . many TRBJ2-5 TRBV10-3 13
TGCGCCAGCAGCTCCTCCCCGGCCGGGAGGGGCCCCTACGAGCAGTACTTC CASSSSPAGRGPYEQYF TRBD2 . TRBJ2-7 TRBV5-1 17